One T cell receptor (beta chain) is described in this entry. The entry originates in a study of blood T cell repertoires in COVID-19. Across the whole study: T cells, B-cell-depleted T cells, or PBMCs provided the cDNA or gDNA that served as material.

In the source study's methods: Amplified reference gene primers provided the basis for estimating nucleated cell counts. The method was immunoSEQ multiplex PCR; TCRdb's version includes in-frame clones alone and lacks a portion of them. Clone size and the V and J calls come from that table; the DNA yielded D and trimming. The sample lists 75,000 to 100,000 clones, approximately 90% occurring once. The TCR originated in a human donor in a cohort sampled during active COVID-19. Sequenced material: peripheral blood.

In DNA form, the CDR3 reads TGTGCCAGTAGCTGGAGACAGGATTATAGCAATCAGCCCCAGCATTTT. This codes for CASSWRQDYSNQPQHF. The rearrangement uses TRBV19 and TRBJ1-5, with a weak D call TRBD1 (6 bases). CDR1 and CDR2 (germline): LNHDA, SQIVND (reference sequence). The CDR3 runs 16 residues. Trimming removed 6 bases from V and 0 bases from J, with 15 bases in between.